This entry is about one T cell receptor beta chain. Its antigen is as yet unknown. Only in-frame clones appear in the TCRdb table, and some are missing; sequencing was by immunoSEQ multiplex PCR. This repertoire shows approximately 81,000 clones, 85% to 90% found once; its top ten account for more than 20%. V shed 6 bases and J 5 bases; nucleotides not matched to a gene: 9. There are 14 residues in the CDR3. The germline gives CDR1 MDHEN, CDR2 SYDVKM. This sample stems from a study of T cells in localized non-small cell lung cancer. Whole-study results and caveats: In adjacent lung, a median roughly 56 of the top 100 tumor clones were found.

This rearrangement joins TRBV28 to TRBJ1-1; 7 bases line up with TRBD1. The specimen was peripheral blood, collected before any cancer treatment. This TCR was sampled from a woman aged 40-69 years with stage I squamous cell lung carcinoma. CDR3: CASSTGESRTEAFF. CDR3 sequence (DNA): TGTGCCAGCAGCACAGGGGAGAGTCGAACTGAAGCTTTCTTT.